This T cell receptor beta chain was profiled in a study of CXCR3-negative and CXCR3-positive naive CD8 T cells. UMI-labeled TRB cDNA libraries were prepared by 5' RACE. TCRdb derives one entry per CDR3 protein from the 5' RACE reads, leaving out DNA. The table lists 45,000 or so distinct CDR3 sequences, with under 15% in the top ten. This CDR3 has 15 amino acids. The clonotype was recovered from a human donor in good health. Some clones in this sample may be carry-over from other donors' samples. The chain has TRBV12-3 or TRBV12-4 and TRBJ2-7; the TCRdb call, TRBD1, lacks DNA for checking. Sequenced input: memory CD8+ T cells from blood. The CDR3 is CASSSEPPGNYEQYF.